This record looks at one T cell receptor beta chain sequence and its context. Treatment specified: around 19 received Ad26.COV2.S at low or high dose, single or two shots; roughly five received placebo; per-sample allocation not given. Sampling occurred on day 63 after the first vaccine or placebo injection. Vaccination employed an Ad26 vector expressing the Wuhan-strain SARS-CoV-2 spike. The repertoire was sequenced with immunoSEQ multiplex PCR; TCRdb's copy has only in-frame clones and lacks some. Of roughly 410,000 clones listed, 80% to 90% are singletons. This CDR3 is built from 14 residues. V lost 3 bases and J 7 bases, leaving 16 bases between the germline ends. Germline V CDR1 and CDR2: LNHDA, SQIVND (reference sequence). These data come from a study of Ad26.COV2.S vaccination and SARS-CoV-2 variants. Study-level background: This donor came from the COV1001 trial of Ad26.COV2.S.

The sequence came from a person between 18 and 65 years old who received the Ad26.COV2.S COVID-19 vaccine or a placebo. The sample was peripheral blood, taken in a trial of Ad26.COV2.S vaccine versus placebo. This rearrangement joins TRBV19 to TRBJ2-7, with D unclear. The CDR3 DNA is TGTGCCAGTAGTATTATCGGGCCGTCGGTAGAGCAGTACTTC. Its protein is CASSIIGPSVEQYF. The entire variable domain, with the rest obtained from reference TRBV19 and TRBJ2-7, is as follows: DGGITQSPKYLFRKEGQNVTLSCEQNLNHDAMYWYRQDPGQGLRLIYYSQIVNDFQKGDIAEGYSVSREKKESFPLTVTSAQKNPTAFYLCASSIIGPSVEQYFGPGTRLTVT.